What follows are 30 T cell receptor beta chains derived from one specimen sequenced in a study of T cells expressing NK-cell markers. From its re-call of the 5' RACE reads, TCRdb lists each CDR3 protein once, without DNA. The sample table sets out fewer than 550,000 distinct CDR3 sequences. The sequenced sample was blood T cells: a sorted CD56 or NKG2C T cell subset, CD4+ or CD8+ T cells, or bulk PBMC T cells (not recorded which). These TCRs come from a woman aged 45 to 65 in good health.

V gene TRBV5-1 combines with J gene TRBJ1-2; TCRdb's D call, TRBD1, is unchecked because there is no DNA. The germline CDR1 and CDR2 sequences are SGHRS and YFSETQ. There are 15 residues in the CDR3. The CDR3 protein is CASSEDPGFNYGYTF.

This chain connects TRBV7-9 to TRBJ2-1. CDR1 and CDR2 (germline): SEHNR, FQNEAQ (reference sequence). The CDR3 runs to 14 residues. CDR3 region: CASSFESNYNEQFF.

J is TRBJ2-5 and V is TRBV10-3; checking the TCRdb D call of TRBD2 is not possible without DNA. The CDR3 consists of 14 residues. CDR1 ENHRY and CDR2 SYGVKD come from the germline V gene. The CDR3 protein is CAIRPSGTPETQYF.

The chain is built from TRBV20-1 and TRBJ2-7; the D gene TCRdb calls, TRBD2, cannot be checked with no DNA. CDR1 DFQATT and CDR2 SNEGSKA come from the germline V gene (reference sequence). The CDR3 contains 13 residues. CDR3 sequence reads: CSATSSGDYEQYF.

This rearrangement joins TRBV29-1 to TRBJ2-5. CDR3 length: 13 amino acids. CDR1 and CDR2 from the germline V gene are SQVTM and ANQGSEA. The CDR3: CSVEATKGETQYF.

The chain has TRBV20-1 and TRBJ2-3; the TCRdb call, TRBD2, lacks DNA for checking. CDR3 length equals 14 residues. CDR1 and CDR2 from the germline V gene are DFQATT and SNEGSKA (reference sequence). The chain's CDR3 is CSASVGRGTDTQYF.

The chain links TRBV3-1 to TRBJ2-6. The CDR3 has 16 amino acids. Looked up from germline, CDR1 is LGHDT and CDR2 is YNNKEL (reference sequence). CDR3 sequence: CASSQFAATGANVLTF. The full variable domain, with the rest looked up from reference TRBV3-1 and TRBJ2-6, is DTAVSQTPKYLVTQMGNDKSIKCEQNLGHDTMYWYKQDSKKFLKIMFSYNNKELIINETVPNRFSPKSPDKAHLNLHINSLELGDSAVYFCASSQFAATGANVLTFGAGSRLTVL.

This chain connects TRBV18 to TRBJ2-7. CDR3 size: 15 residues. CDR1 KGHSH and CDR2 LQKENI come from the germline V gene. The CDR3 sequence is CASSPDLGGPHEQYF.

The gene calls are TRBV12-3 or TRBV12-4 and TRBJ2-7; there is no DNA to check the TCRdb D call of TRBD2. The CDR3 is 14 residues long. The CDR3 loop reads CASRLGLEVYEQYF.

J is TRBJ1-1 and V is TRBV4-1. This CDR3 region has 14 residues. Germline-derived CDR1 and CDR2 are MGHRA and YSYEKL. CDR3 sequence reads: CASSHPASDTEAFF.

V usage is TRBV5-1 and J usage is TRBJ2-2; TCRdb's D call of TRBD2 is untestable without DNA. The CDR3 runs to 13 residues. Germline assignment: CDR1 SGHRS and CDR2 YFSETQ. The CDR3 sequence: CASRQEGGGELFF.

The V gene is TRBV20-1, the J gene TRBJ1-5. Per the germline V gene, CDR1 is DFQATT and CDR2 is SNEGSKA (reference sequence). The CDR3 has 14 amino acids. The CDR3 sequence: CSARDLRSDQPQHF.

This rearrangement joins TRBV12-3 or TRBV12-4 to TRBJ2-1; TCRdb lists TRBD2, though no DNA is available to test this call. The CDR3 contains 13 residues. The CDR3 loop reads CADTGGPGNEQFF.

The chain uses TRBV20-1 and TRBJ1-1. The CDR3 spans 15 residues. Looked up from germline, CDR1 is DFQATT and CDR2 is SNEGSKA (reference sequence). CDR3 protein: CSARVQGSWNTEAFF.

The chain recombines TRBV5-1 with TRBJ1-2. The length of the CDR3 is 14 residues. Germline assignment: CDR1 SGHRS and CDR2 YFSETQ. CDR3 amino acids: CASSLAQSNYGYTF.

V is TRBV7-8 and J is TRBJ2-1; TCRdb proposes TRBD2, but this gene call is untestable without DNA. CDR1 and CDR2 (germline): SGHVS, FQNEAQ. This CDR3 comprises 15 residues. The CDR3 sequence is CASSLGPGGWDEQFF. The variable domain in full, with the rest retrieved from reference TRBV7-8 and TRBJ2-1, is GAGVSQSPRYKVAKRGQDVALRCDPISGHVSLFWYQQALGQGPEFLTYFQNEAQLDKSGLPSDRFFAERPEGSVSTLKIQRTQQEDSAVYLCASSLGPGGWDEQFFGPGTRLTVL.

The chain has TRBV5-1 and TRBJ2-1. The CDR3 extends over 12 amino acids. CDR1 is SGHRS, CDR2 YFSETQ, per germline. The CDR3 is CASSTALNEQFF.

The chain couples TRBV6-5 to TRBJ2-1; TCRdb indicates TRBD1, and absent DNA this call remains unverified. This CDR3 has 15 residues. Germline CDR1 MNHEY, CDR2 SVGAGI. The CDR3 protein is CASSYSSVGRFEQFF.

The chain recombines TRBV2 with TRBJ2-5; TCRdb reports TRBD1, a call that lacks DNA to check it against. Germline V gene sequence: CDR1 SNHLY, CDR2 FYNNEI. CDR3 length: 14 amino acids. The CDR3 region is CASSTKPGAETQYF.

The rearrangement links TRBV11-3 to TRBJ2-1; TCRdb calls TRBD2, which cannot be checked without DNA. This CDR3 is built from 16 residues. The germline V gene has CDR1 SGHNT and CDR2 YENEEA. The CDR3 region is CASSPNQREGGNEQFF.

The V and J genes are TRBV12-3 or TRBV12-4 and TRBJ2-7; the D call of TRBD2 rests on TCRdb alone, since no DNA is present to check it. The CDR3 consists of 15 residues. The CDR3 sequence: CASSPNLAGKYEQYF.

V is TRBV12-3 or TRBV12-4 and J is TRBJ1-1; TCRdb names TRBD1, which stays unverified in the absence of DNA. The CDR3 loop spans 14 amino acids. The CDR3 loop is CASGIGGHRGLAFF.

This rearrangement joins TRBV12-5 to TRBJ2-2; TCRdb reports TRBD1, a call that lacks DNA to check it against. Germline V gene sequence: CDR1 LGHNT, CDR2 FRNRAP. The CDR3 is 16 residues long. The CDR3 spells CASGSWTGQATGELFF.

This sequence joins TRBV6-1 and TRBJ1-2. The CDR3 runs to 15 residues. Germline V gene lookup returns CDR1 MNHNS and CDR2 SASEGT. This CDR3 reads CASSDARLTGYGYTF.

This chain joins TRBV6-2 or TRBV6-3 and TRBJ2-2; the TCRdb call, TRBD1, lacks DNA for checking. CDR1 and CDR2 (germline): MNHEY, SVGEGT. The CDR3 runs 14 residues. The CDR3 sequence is CASSYTGYTGELFF.

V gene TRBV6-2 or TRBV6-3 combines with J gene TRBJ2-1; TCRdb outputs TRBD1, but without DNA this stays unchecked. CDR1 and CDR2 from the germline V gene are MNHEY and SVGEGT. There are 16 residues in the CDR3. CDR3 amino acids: CASSNLGGGLWNEQFF.

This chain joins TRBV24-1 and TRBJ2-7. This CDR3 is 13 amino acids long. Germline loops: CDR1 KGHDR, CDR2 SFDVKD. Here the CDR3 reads CATPERESYEQYF.

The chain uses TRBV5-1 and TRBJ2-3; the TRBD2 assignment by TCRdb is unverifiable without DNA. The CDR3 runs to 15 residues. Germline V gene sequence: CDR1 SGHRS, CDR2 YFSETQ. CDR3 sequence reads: CASSLESGSTDTQYF.

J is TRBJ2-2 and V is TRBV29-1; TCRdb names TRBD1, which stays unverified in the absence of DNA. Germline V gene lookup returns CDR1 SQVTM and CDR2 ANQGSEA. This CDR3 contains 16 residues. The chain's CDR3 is CSVENQAGTTTGELFF.

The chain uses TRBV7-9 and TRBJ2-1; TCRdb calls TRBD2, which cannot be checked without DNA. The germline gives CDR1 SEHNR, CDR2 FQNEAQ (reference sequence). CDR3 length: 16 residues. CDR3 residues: CASSFKTSGTYNEQFF.